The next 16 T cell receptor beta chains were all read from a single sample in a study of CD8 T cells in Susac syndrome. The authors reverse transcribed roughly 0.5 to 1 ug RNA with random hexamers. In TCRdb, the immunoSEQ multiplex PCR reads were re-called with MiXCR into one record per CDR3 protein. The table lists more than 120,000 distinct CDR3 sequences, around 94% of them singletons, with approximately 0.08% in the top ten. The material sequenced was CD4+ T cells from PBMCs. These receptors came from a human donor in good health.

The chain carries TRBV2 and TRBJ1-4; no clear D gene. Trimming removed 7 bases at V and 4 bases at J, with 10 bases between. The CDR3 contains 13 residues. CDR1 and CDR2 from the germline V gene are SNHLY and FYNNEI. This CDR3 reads CASKGSLNEKLFF. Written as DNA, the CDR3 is TGTGCCAGCAAAGGCAGCCTTAATGAAAAACTGTTTTTT.

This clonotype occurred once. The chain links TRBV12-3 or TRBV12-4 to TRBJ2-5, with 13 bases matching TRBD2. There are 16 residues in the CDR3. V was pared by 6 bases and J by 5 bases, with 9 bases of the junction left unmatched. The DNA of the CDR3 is TGTGCCAGCAGCCTGGGACTAGCGGGATCTCTGGAGACCCAGTACTTC. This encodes CASSLGLAGSLETQYF.

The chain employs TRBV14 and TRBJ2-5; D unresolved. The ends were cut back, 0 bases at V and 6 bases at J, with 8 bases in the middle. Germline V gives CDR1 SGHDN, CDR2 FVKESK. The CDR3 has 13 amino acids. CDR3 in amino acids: CASSQDPWKTQYF. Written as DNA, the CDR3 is TGTGCCAGCAGCCAAGATCCTTGGAAGACCCAGTACTTC.

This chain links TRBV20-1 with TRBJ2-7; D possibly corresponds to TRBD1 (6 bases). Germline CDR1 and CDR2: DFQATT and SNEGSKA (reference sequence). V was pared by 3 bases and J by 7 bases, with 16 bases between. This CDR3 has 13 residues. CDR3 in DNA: TGCAGTGCTAGGACAGGAGCTTGGGGAGAGCAGTACTTC. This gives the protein CSARTGAWGEQYF.

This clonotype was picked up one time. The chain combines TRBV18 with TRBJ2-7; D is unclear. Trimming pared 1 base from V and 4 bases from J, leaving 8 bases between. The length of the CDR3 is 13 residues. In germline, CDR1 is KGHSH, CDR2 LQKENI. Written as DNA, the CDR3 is TGTGCCAGCTCACCACGGGAAGTATACGAGCAGTACTTC. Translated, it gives CASSPREVYEQYF.

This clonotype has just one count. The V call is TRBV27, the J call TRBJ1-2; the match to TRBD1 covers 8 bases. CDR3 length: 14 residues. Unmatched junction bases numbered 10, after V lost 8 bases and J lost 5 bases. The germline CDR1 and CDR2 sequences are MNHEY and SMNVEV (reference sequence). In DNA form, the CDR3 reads TGTGCCAGCTCAATTCAGGGGGCGACATATGGCTACACCTTC. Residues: CASSIQGATYGYTF.

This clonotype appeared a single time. The CDR3 region has the DNA TGCGCCAGCAGCCCGGGCAGGACAGGGCTTAGGCAAGAGACCCAGTACTTC. Translation: CASSPGRTGLRQETQYF. The chain joins TRBV4-1 to TRBJ2-5; 8 bases agree with TRBD1. Germline trimming cut 4 bases from V and 2 bases from J; bases unmatched to any gene: 12. Germline V gives CDR1 MGHRA, CDR2 YSYEKL. CDR3 length: 17 amino acids.

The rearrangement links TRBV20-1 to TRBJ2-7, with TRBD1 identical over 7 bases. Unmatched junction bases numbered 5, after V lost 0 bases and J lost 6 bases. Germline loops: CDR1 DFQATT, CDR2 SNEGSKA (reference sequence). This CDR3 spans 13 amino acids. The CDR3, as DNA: TGCAGTGCTAGAGATTATACAGGGGTCGAGCAGTACTTC. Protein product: CSARDYTGVEQYF.

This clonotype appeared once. The CDR3 region has the DNA TGCGCCAGCAGCTTGCTGAGCGGGATGAACAATGAGCAGTTCTTC. This sequence encodes CASSLLSGMNNEQFF. The rearrangement links TRBV5-1 to TRBJ2-1; 7 bases map to TRBD2. The V segment lost 1 base and the J segment 5 bases; nucleotides outside the gene matches: 6. Germline V gene data show CDR1 as SGHRS and CDR2 as YFSETQ. There are 15 residues in the CDR3.

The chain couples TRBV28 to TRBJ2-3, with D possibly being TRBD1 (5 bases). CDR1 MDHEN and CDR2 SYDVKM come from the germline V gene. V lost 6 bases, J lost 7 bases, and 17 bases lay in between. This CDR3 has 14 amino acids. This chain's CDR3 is CASSLLSGPHTQYF. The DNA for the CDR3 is TGTGCCAGCAGCCTCCTGTCAGGGCCGCATACGCAGTATTTT.

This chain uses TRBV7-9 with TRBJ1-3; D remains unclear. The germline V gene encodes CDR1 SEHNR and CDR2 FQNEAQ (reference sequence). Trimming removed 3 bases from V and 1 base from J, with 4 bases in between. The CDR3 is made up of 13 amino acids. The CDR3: CASSFRSGNTIYF. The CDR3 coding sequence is TGTGCCAGCAGCTTTCGGTCTGGAAACACCATATATTTT.

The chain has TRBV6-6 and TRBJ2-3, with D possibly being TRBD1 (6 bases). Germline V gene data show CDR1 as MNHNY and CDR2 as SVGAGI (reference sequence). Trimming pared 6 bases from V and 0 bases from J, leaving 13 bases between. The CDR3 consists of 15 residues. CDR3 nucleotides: TGTGCCAGCAGCACCCCGACAGGCAGCACAGATACGCAGTATTTT. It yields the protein CASSTPTGSTDTQYF.

The CDR3 DNA reads TGTGCCAGCAGCTTCTCGACCCTCTACGAGCAGTACTTC. Its protein is CASSFSTLYEQYF. The chain has TRBV13 and TRBJ2-7; no reliable D call. CDR1 and CDR2 from the germline V gene are PRHDT and FYEKMQ (reference sequence). The CDR3 is 13 residues long. Trimming took off 3 bases at V and 3 bases at J, with 9 bases between the two ends.

DNA for the CDR3: TGTGCCAGCAGCCCCGACAGGGTTGATCAGCCCCAGCATTTT. It specifies CASSPDRVDQPQHF. This chain links TRBV3-1 with TRBJ1-5; 7 bases are a match to TRBD1. Trimming took 4 bases from V and 5 from J; bases not matched to a gene: 5. Per germline, CDR1 LGHDT and CDR2 YNNKEL (reference sequence). The CDR3 is 14 residues long.

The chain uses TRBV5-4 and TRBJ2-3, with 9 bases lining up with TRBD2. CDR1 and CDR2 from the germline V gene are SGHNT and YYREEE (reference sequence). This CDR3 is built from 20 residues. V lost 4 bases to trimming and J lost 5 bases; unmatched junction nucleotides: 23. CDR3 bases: TGTGCCAGCAGCGACGAAGGGGGGTACGGCGGGAGGGCCTCTGGAGATACGCAGTATTTT. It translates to CASSDEGGYGGRASGDTQYF.

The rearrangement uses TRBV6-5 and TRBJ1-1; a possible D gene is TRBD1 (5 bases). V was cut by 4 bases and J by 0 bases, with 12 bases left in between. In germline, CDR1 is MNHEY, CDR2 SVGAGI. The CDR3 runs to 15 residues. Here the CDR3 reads CASSSGTVMNTEAFF. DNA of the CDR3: TGTGCCAGCAGTTCTGGGACGGTGATGAACACTGAAGCTTTCTTT.